These 22 T cell receptor beta chains came from one sample sequenced in a study of blood T cells in healthy people across ages. The authors ran a second PCR of 7 to 11 cycles using a sample-barcoded 5' primer and a J-beta primer mix. One entry per CDR3 protein results from TCRdb running MiXCR on the 5' RACE reads. Of approximately 810,000 distinct CDR3 sequences listed, more than 25% are singletons. The sequenced material came from blood. The receptor source for this set is an elderly woman in good health.

V and J are TRBV12-3 or TRBV12-4 and TRBJ2-7; D may be TRBD2 (5 bases). The ends were cut back, 5 bases at V and 6 bases at J, with 20 bases in the middle. CDR3 length equals 15 residues. CDR3 in amino acids: CASSPTRAQRGEQYF. As DNA, the CDR3 is TGTGCCAGCAGTCCTACGCGGGCTCAACGCGGCGAGCAGTACTTC.

This clonotype occurred many times. The chain joins TRBV10-3 to TRBJ1-2; a possible D gene is TRBD1 (5 bases). V was pared by 7 bases and J by 4 bases, with 13 bases between. Germline V gene data show CDR1 as ENHRY and CDR2 as SYGVKD. The CDR3 has 13 residues. The CDR3 region has the DNA TGTGCCATCACTAGGGACGGCCCCTATGGCTACACCTTC. Encoded protein: CAITRDGPYGYTF.

The table lists this clonotype with many counts. The CDR3 nucleotides are TGCAGTGCTAGAGATCCGTTGGCGGTGTATGGCTACACCTTC. Its translation: CSARDPLAVYGYTF. J is TRBJ1-2 and V is TRBV20-1; D is unresolved. The ends were cut back, 0 bases at V and 5 bases at J, with 13 bases in the middle. This CDR3 spans 14 amino acids. Germline CDR1 DFQATT, CDR2 SNEGSKA (reference sequence).

Of note for this clonotype: A read error may account for a junction end that differs from germline. The chain couples TRBV7-9 to TRBJ2-5; D perhaps matches TRBD2 (7 bases). The CDR3 totals 13 residues. From germline, CDR1 is SEHNR and CDR2 FQNEAQ (reference sequence). CDR3 bases: TGTACCAGCAGCACGGGGGGCAGGGAGACCCAGTACTTC. It codes for CTSSTGGRETQYF. Combining the CDR3 with reference TRBV7-9 and TRBJ2-5 gives the whole variable domain DTGVSQNPRHKITKRGQNVTFRCDPISEHNRLYWYRQTLGQGPEFLTYFQNEAQLEKSRLLSDRFSAERPKGSFSTLEIQRTEQGDSAMYLCTSSTGGRETQYFGPGTRLLVL.

The table lists this clonotype with many counts. CDR3: CASLDGSSYEQYF. The CDR3, as DNA: TGTGCCAGCCTGGACGGGTCCTCCTACGAGCAGTACTTC. The genes are TRBV21-1 and TRBJ2-7. TRBV21-1 represents a pseudogene. This CDR3 contains 13 residues.

There are a few counts of this clonotype. A much larger clone lies a single base off, so this may be a read error. The V call is TRBV5-1, the J call TRBJ2-5; TRBD2 matches 7 bases. The CDR3 spans 15 residues. CDR1 is SGHRS, CDR2 YFSETQ, per germline. Trimming at V came to 4 bases and at J to 11 bases, leaving 17 bases not matched to a gene. This CDR3 is CASSPGEGSYNEQYF. The CDR3, as DNA: TGCGCCAGCAGCCCTGGGGAGGGGTCTTACAATGAGCAGTACTTC.

This clonotype was seen repeatedly, ten times or more. V and J are TRBV6-2 or TRBV6-3 and TRBJ2-5, with D perhaps TRBD1 (5 bases). V lost 2 bases and J 9 bases, leaving 16 bases between the germline ends. The CDR3 extends over 14 amino acids. The germline CDR1 and CDR2 sequences are MNHEY and SVGEGT. The DNA of the CDR3 is TGTGCCAGCAGTTACCTGGACACGGGTTGGGCCCAGTACTTC. It encodes CASSYLDTGWAQYF.

The chain recombines TRBV6-6 with TRBJ1-6; 7 nucleotides align to TRBD1. V was pared by 6 bases and J by 0 bases, with 8 bases of the junction left unmatched. The CDR3 is 17 amino acids. Germline V gene lookup returns CDR1 MNHNY and CDR2 SVGAGI (reference sequence). In nucleotides, the CDR3 is TGTGCCAGCAGCCAGGGACAGATGGACTCCTATAATTCACCCCTCCACTTT. Protein: CASSQGQMDSYNSPLHF.

This clonotype was detected a few times. The chain joins TRBV25-1 to TRBJ2-6; D gene ambiguous. There are 16 residues in the CDR3. Between the trimmed V and J ends, which lost 5 bases and 0 bases, there was a span of 11 bases. Germline lookup yields CDR1 MGHDK and CDR2 SYGVNS. The CDR3 coding sequence is TGTGCCAGCAGTCTATGGAGCCCCTCTGGGGCCAACGTCCTGACTTTC. Translation: CASSLWSPSGANVLTF.

In regard to this clonotype: Being one base from a much bigger clone, this may be a read error. The chain couples TRBV11-2 to TRBJ2-3; maybe TRBD2 (6 bases). The germline V gene has CDR1 SGHAT and CDR2 FQNNGV. The CDR3 is 15 residues long. The V end was cut by 4 bases, the J end by 8 bases, with 19 bases between. In nucleotides, the CDR3 is TGTGCCAGCAGCTCAACCCCCCTAGCGCCGGGTACGCAGTATTTT. Encoded protein: CASSSTPLAPGTQYF. Supplemented by reference TRBV11-2 and TRBJ2-3, the full variable domain reads EAGVAQSPRYKIIEKRQSVAFWCNPISGHATLYWYQQILGQGPKLLIQFQNNGVVDDSQLPKDRFSAERLKGVDSTLKIQPAKLEDSAVYLCASSSTPLAPGTQYFGPGTRLTVL.

A single count supports this clonotype. Given a much more abundant clone one base away, this may be a read error. J is TRBJ2-1 and V is TRBV7-9; 9 bases are shared with TRBD2. Judging by the DNA end, TRBJ2-7 fits better; the J call may be wrong. In germline, CDR1 is SEHNR, CDR2 FQNEAQ (reference sequence). This CDR3 has 16 residues. The CDR3 is CASSLRGGGAYNEQYF. The CDR3 DNA is TGTGCCAGCAGCTTACGTGGCGGGGGGGCCTACAATGAGCAGTACTTC.

The table lists this clonotype with many counts. The V gene is TRBV12-3 or TRBV12-4, the J gene TRBJ2-1; 8 bases match TRBD1. CDR3 length: 15 residues. The V and J ends lost 2 bases and 2 bases, in that order; junction bases with no gene match: 2. CDR3 sequence: CASSLTGGPYNEQFF. The CDR3 DNA follows: TGTGCCAGCAGTTTAACAGGGGGGCCCTACAATGAGCAGTTCTTC.

This clonotype was seen only a few times. This rearrangement joins TRBV7-2 to TRBJ1-1, with D maybe TRBD1 (6 bases). The V and J ends lost 1 base and 4 bases respectively, with 13 bases between them. The CDR3 has 15 amino acids. Germline V lookup: CDR1 SGHTA, CDR2 FQGNSA. The CDR3 protein is CASSLGRGDVTEAFF. CDR3 nucleotides: TGTGCCAGCAGCTTAGGAAGGGGGGACGTCACTGAAGCTTTCTTT.

In regard to this clonotype: A much larger clone differs from this one at a single base, so this may be a read error. The gene calls are TRBV9 and TRBJ2-3; 7 nucleotides line up with TRBD1. The germline gives CDR1 SGDLS, CDR2 YYNGEE. The CDR3 contains 15 residues. In DNA, the CDR3 is TGTGCCAGCAGCGCCCGGGACAGACACACAGATATGCAGTATTTT. Residues: CASSARDRHTDMQYF.

This clonotype has at least ten counts. V gene TRBV20-1 combines with J gene TRBJ2-2; the D gene is possibly TRBD2 (6 bases). Trimming cost V 2 bases and J 4 bases, with 14 bases left between them. Per the germline V gene, CDR1 is DFQATT and CDR2 is SNEGSKA (reference sequence). CDR3 size: 15 residues. The CDR3 nucleotides are TGCAGTGCTAGACAAGCGCGGGGCGGCACCGGGGAGCTGTTTTTT. This encodes CSARQARGGTGELFF.

At least ten counts were recorded for this clonotype. The chain employs TRBV7-2 and TRBJ1-4; the D is unclear. V lost 2 bases, J lost 8 bases, and 9 bases lay in between. The CDR3 has 13 residues. CDR1 is SGHTA, CDR2 FQGNSA, per germline. CDR3 region: CASSLRIMEKLFF. In DNA form, the CDR3 reads TGTGCCAGCAGCTTAAGGATTATGGAAAAACTGTTTTTT.

This clonotype occurred once. The chain uses TRBV7-2 and TRBJ2-4; D call uncertain. The CDR3 covers 12 residues. CDR1 is SGHTA and CDR2 is FQGNSA in the germline V gene. The V and J ends lost 5 bases and 13 bases respectively, with 15 bases between them. The CDR3 is CASSQVTSEQYF. The CDR3 DNA is TGTGCCAGCAGCCAAGTTACATCGGAGCAGTACTTC.

About this clonotype itself: A much larger clone lies one base from this, so it may be a read error. V is TRBV20-1 and J is TRBJ1-2; unclear D gene. From germline, CDR1 is DFQATT and CDR2 SNEGSKA (reference sequence). The CDR3 has 14 amino acids. The CDR3 protein is CRAPPAFSGSGYTF. The CDR3 DNA reads TGCAGAGCTCCACCGGCCTTTTCGGGTTCGGGCTACACCTTC.

The count of this clonotype is one. This sequence joins TRBV15 and TRBJ2-5, with 8 bases matching TRBD1. The DNA end lines up better with TRBJ2-7; the J call may be wrong. The germline CDR1 and CDR2 sequences are LNHNV and YYDKDF (reference sequence). CDR3 length equals 14 residues. The CDR3 DNA sequence: TGTGCCACCAGCAGGGGTACAGGGGGCTACGAGCAGTACTTC. The encoded protein is CATSRGTGGYEQYF.

This clonotype was found once. This may arise from a read error, as a much more abundant clone is one base away. J is TRBJ2-5 and V is TRBV4-2; 8 bases align to TRBD2. The closer fit of TRBJ2-4 to the DNA end suggests the J call may be wrong. Germline V gene data show CDR1 as LGHNA and CDR2 as YNFKEQ. CDR3 length: 17 residues. Here the CDR3 reads CAISQERGGLGKNIQYF. The CDR3 bases are TGTGCCATCAGCCAGGAACGGGGGGGCCTAGGCAAAAACATTCAGTACTTC.

CDR3 in amino acids: CASSQVMGWSSPLHF. The DNA for the CDR3 is TGTGCCAGCAGCCAAGTGATGGGGTGGAGTTCACCCCTCCACTTT. This chain joins TRBV3-1 and TRBJ1-6; no clear D gene. The ends were cut back, 1 base at V and 9 bases at J, with 13 bases in the middle. The CDR3 totals 15 residues. CDR1 is LGHDT and CDR2 is YNNKEL in the germline V gene (reference sequence).

V usage is TRBV4-2 and J usage is TRBJ1-2, with D possibly TRBD1 on 6 matching bases. The CDR3 is made up of 15 amino acids. Trimming took off 0 bases at V and 4 bases at J, with 12 bases between the two ends. The V gene's germline CDR1 is LGHNA and CDR2 YNFKEQ. In nucleotides, the CDR3 is TGTGCCAGCAGCCAAGACCGCACAGGGATCTATGGCTACACCTTC. Protein sequence: CASSQDRTGIYGYTF.